A single sample gave rise to the 18 T cell receptor beta chains below, sequenced in a study of T cell repertoires in cytomegalovirus infection. Their antigen targets remain unknown. TCRdb re-called the reads through MiXCR, storing one row per CDR3 protein. The sample holds roughly 730,000 distinct CDR3 sequences, about 30% seen once. The sequencing used cultured PBMCs, collected from culture after CMV antigen stimulation. The receptors originated from a human donor in good health (CMV status not recorded). Some clones in this sample may be carry-over from other donors' samples.

This clonotype was counted a few times. The CDR3 region is CASSYGRLSGGYTF. The CDR3 DNA reads as TGTGCCAGCAGTTACGGGCGTCTATCGGGGGGCTACACCTTC. The chain uses TRBV6-5 and TRBJ1-2; D gene unclear. The CDR3 totals 14 residues. Trimming took off 2 bases at V and 8 bases at J, with 15 bases between the two ends. CDR1 is MNHEY, CDR2 SVGAGI, per germline.

Many counts were recorded for this clonotype. This chain uses TRBV7-8 with TRBJ2-1; D gene ambiguous. Trimming took 5 bases from V and 4 from J, leaving 12 bases between them. The length of the CDR3 is 14 residues. Germline V lookup: CDR1 SGHVS, CDR2 FQNEAQ. The CDR3 loop reads CASSTLIMYNEQFF. The CDR3 DNA reads TGTGCCAGCAGCACTCTGATTATGTACAATGAGCAGTTCTTC.

This clonotype was observed many times. The rearrangement joins TRBV7-2 to TRBJ2-5, with D uncertain. Deletions cut 5 bases from V and 0 bases from J, with 7 bases between. The germline V gene encodes CDR1 SGHTA and CDR2 FQGNSA. The CDR3 is 13 residues long. The CDR3 DNA reads TGTGCCAGCAGCCCTAGGTACCAAGAGACCCAGTACTTC. It codes for CASSPRYQETQYF.

This clonotype has a handful of counts. The junction departs from the called germline gene at one end, perhaps through a read error. The gene calls are TRBV20-1 and TRBJ1-4; D gene uncertain. The CDR3 is made up of 13 amino acids. CDR1 and CDR2 (germline): DFQATT, SNEGSKA (reference sequence). For the CDR3, the DNA is TGCAGTGCCCGACGTGTGGGGTGGAGTGGTGGGCGGTTT. It translates to CSARRVGWSGGRF.

CDR3 sequence: CASRADGEETQYF. CDR3 nucleotide sequence: TGTGCCAGCAGGGCGGATGGCGAAGAGACCCAGTACTTC. The J gene is TRBJ2-5, the V gene TRBV6-6; D call uncertain. Germline V lookup: CDR1 MNHNY, CDR2 SVGAGI (reference sequence). Trimming removed 6 bases from V and 3 bases from J, with 11 bases in between. The CDR3 is made up of 13 amino acids.

The CDR3 region is CASSAGLAGDNEQFF. Written as DNA, the CDR3 is TGTGCCAGCAGCGCCGGACTAGCGGGGGACAATGAGCAGTTCTTC. The gene calls are TRBV9 and TRBJ2-1; 13 nucleotides agree with TRBD2. This CDR3 spans 15 amino acids. V lost 3 bases to trimming and J lost 5 bases; unmatched junction nucleotides: 2. Germline V CDR1 and CDR2: SGDLS, YYNGEE. The variable domain in full, with the rest retrieved from reference TRBV9 and TRBJ2-1, is DSGVTQTPKHLITATGQRVTLRCSPRSGDLSVYWYQQSLDQGLQFLIQYYNGEERAKGNILERFSAQQFPDLHSELNLSSLELGDSALYFCASSAGLAGDNEQFFGPGTRLTVL.

CDR3 loop: CSAREVAASTDTQYF. The CDR3 DNA reads TGCAGTGCTAGAGAGGTAGCGGCTAGCACAGATACGCAGTATTTT. The chain uses TRBV20-1 and TRBJ2-3, with TRBD2 as a possible D gene (6 bases). V shed 0 bases and J shed 0 bases, with 10 bases lying between them. Per the germline V gene, CDR1 is DFQATT and CDR2 is SNEGSKA (reference sequence). CDR3 length equals 15 residues.

V usage is TRBV15 and J usage is TRBJ1-1, with a possible D match to TRBD1 (6 bases). The ends were cut back, 1 base at V and 4 bases at J, with 19 bases in the middle. Germline CDR1 and CDR2: LNHNV and YYDKDF (reference sequence). CDR3 length: 17 amino acids. The CDR3 sequence is CATSRATGTRGGTEAFF. The CDR3 DNA is TGTGCCACCAGCAGAGCGACGGGGACCCGAGGGGGCACTGAAGCTTTCTTT.

V gene TRBV28 combines with J gene TRBJ2-1; TRBD1 agrees at 8 bases. The CDR3 loop spans 12 amino acids. Trimming removed 5 bases from V and 14 bases from J; junction bases left unmatched: 8. Germline V gives CDR1 MDHEN, CDR2 SYDVKM. CDR3 sequence reads: CASSPPGQDEFF. In DNA form, the CDR3 reads TGTGCCAGCAGTCCCCCGGGACAGGATGAGTTCTTC.

A few counts support this clonotype. The rearrangement uses TRBV7-6 and TRBJ1-1, with a possible D match to TRBD1 (5 bases). V was shortened by 4 bases and J by 0 bases, with 12 bases between the two germline ends. Germline-derived CDR1 and CDR2 are SGHVS and FNYEAQ. The CDR3 is 15 amino acids. In DNA form, the CDR3 reads TGTGCCAGCAGCTCCTGGGGGGTATTGAACACTGAAGCTTTCTTT. Residues: CASSSWGVLNTEAFF.

This sequence joins TRBV20-1 and TRBJ2-3; 7 bases are shared with TRBD1. The CDR3 has 14 residues. The V segment lost 6 bases and the J segment 0 bases; nucleotides outside the gene matches: 6. Germline assignment: CDR1 DFQATT and CDR2 SNEGSKA (reference sequence). The CDR3 coding sequence is TGCAGTGCCAGGACAGGATCTAGCACAGATACGCAGTATTTT. It specifies CSARTGSSTDTQYF.

The chain carries TRBV19 and TRBJ1-1; D remains unclear. The CDR3 sequence is 12 residues long. The V gene's germline CDR1 is LNHDA and CDR2 SQIVND (reference sequence). V lost 3 bases, J lost 7 bases, and 9 bases lay in between. In DNA form, the CDR3 reads TGTGCCAGTAGTATGGTCTCGGGTGAAGCTTTCTTT. Protein product: CASSMVSGEAFF. The full variable domain, completed using reference TRBV19 and TRBJ1-1, is DGGITQSPKYLFRKEGQNVTLSCEQNLNHDAMYWYRQDPGQGLRLIYYSQIVNDFQKGDIAEGYSVSREKKESFPLTVTSAQKNPTAFYLCASSMVSGEAFFGQGTRLTVV.

V and J are TRBV19 and TRBJ2-5; D is undetermined. The CDR3 length is 14 residues. V shed 1 base and J shed 3 bases, with 9 bases lying between them. Germline CDR1 reads LNHDA; CDR2 reads SQIVND (reference sequence). The CDR3 coding sequence is TGTGCCAGTAGTATAGTAGGAACTGAAGAGACCCAGTACTTC. As protein: CASSIVGTEETQYF.

The chain recombines TRBV7-6 with TRBJ2-2; 7 nucleotides match TRBD1. Germline lookup yields CDR1 SGHVS and CDR2 FNYEAQ. CDR3 size: 15 residues. V shed 1 base and J 4 bases; nucleotides not matched to a gene: 3. The CDR3 loop is CASSLDRGGTGELFF. CDR3 DNA: TGTGCCAGCAGCTTAGACAGGGGCGGCACCGGGGAGCTGTTTTTT.

J is TRBJ2-2 and V is TRBV19; D is unresolved. This CDR3 region has 15 residues. Trimming stripped 5 bases from V and 6 bases from J, with 16 bases between. CDR1 is LNHDA and CDR2 is SQIVND in the germline V gene (reference sequence). CDR3 nucleotides: TGTGCCAGTAGTCCGGCAGCCAACCATCCCGGGGAGCTGTTTTTT. It codes for CASSPAANHPGELFF.

This clonotype was picked up a small number of times. The rearrangement links TRBV7-8 to TRBJ1-1, with D unresolved. V was cut by 1 base and J by 11 bases, with 20 bases left in between. CDR1 SGHVS and CDR2 FQNEAQ come from the germline V gene. This CDR3 contains 15 residues. The CDR3 reads CASSLVPRPADGAFF. The CDR3 DNA follows: TGTGCCAGCAGCTTAGTCCCCCGGCCTGCAGATGGGGCTTTCTTT.

V usage is TRBV27 and J usage is TRBJ2-5, with TRBD2 identical over 11 bases. The CDR3 length is 18 residues. Germline lookup yields CDR1 MNHEY and CDR2 SMNVEV (reference sequence). The V and J ends lost 6 bases and 0 bases, in that order; junction bases with no gene match: 12. CDR3 protein: CASSPVRVAGGYQETQYF. CDR3 nucleotides: TGTGCCAGCAGCCCGGTGAGGGTAGCGGGGGGGTACCAAGAGACCCAGTACTTC.

This clonotype was found once. This chain uses TRBV30 with TRBJ1-6; D is unclear. V gave up 0 bases and J gave up 5 bases, with 5 bases separating them. The germline gives CDR1 GTSNPN, CDR2 SVGIG (reference sequence). The CDR3 has 13 amino acids. The CDR3 sequence: CAWSVLNNSPLHF. The CDR3 coding sequence is TGTGCCTGGAGTGTTCTAAATAATTCACCCCTCCACTTT.